A selection of T cell receptor beta chains follows, all from one sample in a study of CD8 T cells in ankylosing spondylitis. TCRdb analysed the 5' RACE reads with MiXCR anew, one entry per CDR3 protein. The sample carries 150,000 to 200,000 distinct CDR3 sequences, 30% to 35% recorded once. Source material: synovial fluid, either unsorted or a sorted T cell fraction (not recorded which). All receptors derive from a male donor with ankylosing spondylitis. Each CDR3 is given with its conserved first and last residue. The D gene is left open where the match is weak. Rows give clone size only sometimes, using once, few, many, or a class for an expanded clone.

v_call	d_call	j_call	clone_size	cdr3_aa	cdr3_nt
TRBV11-3	NA	TRBJ1-2	many	CASSLHAGEYGYTF	TGTGCCAGCAGCTTACATGCAGGGGAGTATGGCTACACCTTC
TRBV4-2	NA	TRBJ2-5	few	CASSQTIGQTKETQYF	TGTGCCAGCAGCCAAACCATTGGACAGACCAAAGAGACCCAGTACTTC
TRBV3-1	NA	TRBJ1-1	NA	CASSHGEATEAFF	TGTGCCAGCAGCCACGGGGAGGCTACTGAAGCTTTCTTT
TRBV5-1	NA	TRBJ1-1	NA	CASSLAGKGTNYESFF	TGCGCCAGCAGCTTGGCCGGGAAGGGGACCAACTATGAATCTTTCTTT
TRBV5-6	TRBD1	TRBJ2-3	NA	CASSLGTGRGTDTQYF	TGTGCCAGCAGCTTAGGGACAGGGAGGGGAACAGATACGCAGTATTTT
TRBV2	TRBD2	TRBJ2-1	NA	CASSAGLAVYNEQFF	TGTGCCAGCAGTGCGGGACTAGCGGTTTACAATGAGCAGTTCTTC
TRBV6-2/TRBV6-3	NA	TRBJ2-7	once	CASRDSNYEQYF	TGTGCCAGCAGAGACAGCAACTACGAGCAGTACTTC
TRBV6-2/TRBV6-3	NA	TRBJ2-5	NA	CATTRTSRLGTQYF	TGTGCCACCACGAGGACCTCGCGGTTAGGGACCCAGTACTTC
TRBV6-5	TRBD1	TRBJ1-1	NA	CASSFAGTGVWTEAFF	TGTGCCAGCAGTTTCGCCGGGACAGGGGTTTGGACTGAAGCTTTCTTT
TRBV5-1	TRBD1	TRBJ2-2	NA	CASSLEDRGTGELFF	TGCGCCAGCAGCTTGGAGGACAGGGGGACCGGGGAGCTGTTTTTT
TRBV20-1	TRBD1	TRBJ1-1	NA	CSAQRQGATMNTEAFF	TGCAGTGCTCAGAGACAGGGGGCGACCATGAACACTGAAGCTTTCTTT
TRBV20-1	NA	TRBJ2-7	NA	CSAPLRYEQYF	TGCAGTGCCCCCTTGCGATACGAGCAGTACTTC
TRBV29-1	NA	TRBJ2-4	NA	CSLMPDQRAKNIHYF	TGCAGTCTTATGCCAGATCAGAGAGCCAAAAACATTCATTACTTC
TRBV28	NA	TRBJ1-2	NA	CASRGGGYLDYGYTF	TGTGCCAGCCGAGGGGGGGGGTATCTGGACTATGGCTACACCTTC
TRBV5-1	TRBD1	TRBJ1-1	few	CASSSGTGRPNLGTEAFF	TGCGCCAGCAGCTCTGGGACAGGGCGGCCCAACTTGGGCACTGAAGCTTTCTTT
TRBV5-1	NA	TRBJ2-7	NA	CASSHNSYEQYF	TGCGCCAGCAGCCATAACTCCTACGAGCAGTACTTC
TRBV3-1	NA	TRBJ1-2	NA	CASMDLNYGYTF	TGTGCCAGCATGGATCTTAACTATGGCTACACCTTC
TRBV6-4	NA	TRBJ2-2	many	CASSAGTANTGELFF	TGTGCCAGCAGTGCCGGGACTGCGAACACCGGGGAGCTGTTTTTT
TRBV6-5	TRBD1	TRBJ1-1	NA	CASSSTVGRGGSVEAFF	TGTGCCAGCAGTTCCACGGTCGGAAGAGGGGGCAGCGTTGAAGCTTTCTTT
TRBV6-2/TRBV6-3	TRBD1	TRBJ1-3	few	CASSSGDRRTYSGNTIYF	TGTGCCAGCAGTTCGGGGGACAGGAGAACCTACTCTGGAAACACCATATATTTT
TRBV20-1	NA	TRBJ2-7	NA	CSASPPPGYEQYF	TGCAGTGCTAGTCCGCCTCCGGGCTACGAGCAGTACTTC
TRBV30	NA	TRBJ2-7	few	CAWSKSGANYEQYF	TGTGCCTGGAGTAAGTCGGGGGCGAACTACGAGCAGTACTTC
TRBV12-3/TRBV12-4	NA	TRBJ2-5	NA	CASRRTSPSGETQYF	TGTGCCAGCAGGCGTACTAGCCCCTCCGGAGAGACCCAGTACTTC
TRBV2	NA	TRBJ2-7	NA	CASSQGGREQYF	TGTGCCAGCAGCCAGGGGGGGCGCGAGCAGTACTTC
TRBV11-2	TRBD1	TRBJ2-4	many	CASSKDRAKNIQYF	TGTGCCAGCAGCAAGGACAGGGCTAAAAACATTCAGTACTTC
TRBV6-1	NA	TRBJ1-2	few	CASTTGFGYGYTF	TGTGCCAGCACAACAGGGTTTGGTTATGGCTACACCTTC
TRBV19	TRBD1	TRBJ1-2	NA	CATTTGGYGYTF	TGTGCCACCACAACAGGGGGCTATGGCTACACCTTC
TRBV19	NA	TRBJ2-3	few	CASSPLGADTQYF	TGTGCCAGTAGTCCTTTGGGCGCAGATACGCAGTATTTT
TRBV28	NA	TRBJ1-1	NA	CASSSPSLNTEAFF	TGTGCCAGCAGTTCTCCCTCATTGAACACTGAAGCTTTCTTT
TRBV5-1	NA	TRBJ2-6	few	CASSIGRSGANVLTF	TGCGCCAGCAGCATAGGGAGGTCTGGGGCCAACGTCCTGACTTTC